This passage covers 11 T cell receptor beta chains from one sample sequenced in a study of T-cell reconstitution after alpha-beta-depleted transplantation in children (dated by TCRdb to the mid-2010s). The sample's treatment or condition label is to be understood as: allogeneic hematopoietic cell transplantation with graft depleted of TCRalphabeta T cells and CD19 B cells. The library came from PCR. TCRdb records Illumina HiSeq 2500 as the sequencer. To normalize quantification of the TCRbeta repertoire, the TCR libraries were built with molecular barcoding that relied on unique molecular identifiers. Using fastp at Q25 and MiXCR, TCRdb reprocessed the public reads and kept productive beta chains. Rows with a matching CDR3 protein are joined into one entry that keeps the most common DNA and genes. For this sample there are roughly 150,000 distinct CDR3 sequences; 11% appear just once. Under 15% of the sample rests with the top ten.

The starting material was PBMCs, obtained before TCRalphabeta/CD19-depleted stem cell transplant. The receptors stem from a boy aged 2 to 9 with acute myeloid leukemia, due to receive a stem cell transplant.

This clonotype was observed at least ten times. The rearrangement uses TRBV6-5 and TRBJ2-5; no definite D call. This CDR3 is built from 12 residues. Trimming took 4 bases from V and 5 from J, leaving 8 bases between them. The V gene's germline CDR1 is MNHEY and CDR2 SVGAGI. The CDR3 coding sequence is TGTGCCAGCAGTTCGGCTGGGGAGACCCAGTACTTC. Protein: CASSSAGETQYF.

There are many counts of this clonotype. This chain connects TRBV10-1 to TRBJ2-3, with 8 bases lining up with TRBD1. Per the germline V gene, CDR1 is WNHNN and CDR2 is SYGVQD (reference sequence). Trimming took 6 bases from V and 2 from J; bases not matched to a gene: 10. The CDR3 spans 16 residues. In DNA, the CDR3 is TGCGCCAGCAGCTCCGGACAGGGAGGTCCCACAGATACGCAGTATTTT. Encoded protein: CASSSGQGGPTDTQYF.

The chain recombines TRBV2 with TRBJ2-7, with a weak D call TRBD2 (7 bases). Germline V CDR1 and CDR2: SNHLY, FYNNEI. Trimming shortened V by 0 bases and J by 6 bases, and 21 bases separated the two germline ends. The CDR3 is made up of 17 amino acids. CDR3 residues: CASSEAGGNRVLGEQYF. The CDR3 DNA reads TGTGCCAGCAGTGAAGCGGGGGGGAACAGGGTCCTCGGCGAGCAGTACTTC.

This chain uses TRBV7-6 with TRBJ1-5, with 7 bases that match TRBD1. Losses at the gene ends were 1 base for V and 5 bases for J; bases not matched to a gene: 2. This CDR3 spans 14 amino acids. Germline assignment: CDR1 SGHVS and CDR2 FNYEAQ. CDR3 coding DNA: TGTGCCAGCAGCTTAGGGGGACAGTATCAGCCCCAGCATTTT. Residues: CASSLGGQYQPQHF. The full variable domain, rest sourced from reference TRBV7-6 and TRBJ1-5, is GAGVSQSPRYKVTKRGQDVALRCDPISGHVSLYWYRQALGQGPEFLTYFNYEAQQDKSGLPNDRFSAERPEGSISTLTIQRTEQRDSAMYRCASSLGGQYQPQHFGDGTRLSIL.

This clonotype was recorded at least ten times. CDR3 amino acids: CSAHSGTEPAVEQYF. The CDR3 DNA sequence: TGCAGTGCTCACTCCGGGACGGAGCCAGCAGTAGAGCAGTACTTC. The rearrangement uses TRBV20-1 and TRBJ2-7; the D call may be TRBD1 or TRBD2 (5 bases each). The CDR3 length is 15 residues. Germline V lookup: CDR1 DFQATT, CDR2 SNEGSKA (reference sequence). The V gene lost 5 bases and the J gene lost 7 bases, with 24 bases spanning the gap.

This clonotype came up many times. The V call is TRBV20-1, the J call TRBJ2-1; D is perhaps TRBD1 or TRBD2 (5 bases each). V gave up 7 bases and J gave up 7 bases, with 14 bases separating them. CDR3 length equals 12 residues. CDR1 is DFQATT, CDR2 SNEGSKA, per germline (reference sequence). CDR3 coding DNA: TGCAGTGTAGCACGGGACGGGAATGAGCAGTTCTTC. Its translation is CSVARDGNEQFF.

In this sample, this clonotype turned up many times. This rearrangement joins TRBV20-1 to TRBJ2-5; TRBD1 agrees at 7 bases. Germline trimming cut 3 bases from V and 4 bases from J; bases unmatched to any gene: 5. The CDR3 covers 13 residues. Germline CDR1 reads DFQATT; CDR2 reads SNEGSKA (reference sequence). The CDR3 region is CSARRQGTETQYF. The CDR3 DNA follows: TGCAGTGCTAGGAGACAGGGTACAGAGACCCAGTACTTC.

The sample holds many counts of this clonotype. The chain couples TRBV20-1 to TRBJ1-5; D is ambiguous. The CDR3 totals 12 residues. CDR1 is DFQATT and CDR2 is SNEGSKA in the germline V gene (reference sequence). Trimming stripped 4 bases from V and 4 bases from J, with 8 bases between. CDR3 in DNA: TGCAGTGCTATTACACAGAATCAGCCCCAGCATTTT. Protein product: CSAITQNQPQHF.

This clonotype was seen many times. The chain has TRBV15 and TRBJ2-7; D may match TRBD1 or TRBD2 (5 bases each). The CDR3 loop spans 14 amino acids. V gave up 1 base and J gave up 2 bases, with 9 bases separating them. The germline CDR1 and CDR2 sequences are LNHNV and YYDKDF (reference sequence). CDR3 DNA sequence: TGTGCCACCAGCAGAGGTCGGGGCCCCTACGAGCAGTACTTC. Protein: CATSRGRGPYEQYF.

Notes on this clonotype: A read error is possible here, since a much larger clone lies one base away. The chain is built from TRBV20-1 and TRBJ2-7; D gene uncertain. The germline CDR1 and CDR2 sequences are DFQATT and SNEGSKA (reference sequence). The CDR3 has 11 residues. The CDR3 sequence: CSARSPYEQSV. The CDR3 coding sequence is TGCAGTGCTAGATCCCCTTACGAGCAGTCCGTC.

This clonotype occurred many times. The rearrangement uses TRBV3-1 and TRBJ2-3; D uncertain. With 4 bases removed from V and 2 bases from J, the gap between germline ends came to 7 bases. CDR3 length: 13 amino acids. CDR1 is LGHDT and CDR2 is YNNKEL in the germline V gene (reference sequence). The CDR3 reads CASSPTLTDTQYF. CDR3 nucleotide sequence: TGTGCCAGCAGCCCTACGCTCACAGATACGCAGTATTTT.